The subject of this entry is one T cell receptor (beta chain). The antigen is unknown. Into every PCR, synthetic TCR analog templates were spiked. Sequencing used immunoSEQ multiplex PCR; TCRdb keeps in-frame clones, though not all of them. The sample contains roughly 130,000 clones, roughly 84% of which appear only once. Time point reported: pretreatment peripheral blood. This entry belongs to a study of PD-L1 blockade in urothelial cancer. Study-level information: Male sex and bladder-origin urothelial cancer were recorded for about 85% of the roughly 30 patients. There were a median of about 150,000 T cells in blood samples. General study points: Where pretreatment blood TCR clonality fell below the median, better survival was predicted.

The CDR3 runs 16 residues. Looked up from germline, CDR1 is SGHAT and CDR2 is FQNNGV. V lost 1 base to trimming and J lost 4 bases; unmatched junction nucleotides: 8. The sequencing here drew on PBMCs, taken around atezolizumab (anti-PD-L1) treatment. The chain joins TRBV11-2 to TRBJ2-5, with 8 bases matching TRBD2. The receptor was isolated from a man between 45 and 60 years old with urothelial cancer. The CDR3 DNA is TGTGCCAGCAGCTTAGCACCGGGAGGGGTCGGAGAGACCCAGTACTTC. This translates into CASSLAPGGVGETQYF.